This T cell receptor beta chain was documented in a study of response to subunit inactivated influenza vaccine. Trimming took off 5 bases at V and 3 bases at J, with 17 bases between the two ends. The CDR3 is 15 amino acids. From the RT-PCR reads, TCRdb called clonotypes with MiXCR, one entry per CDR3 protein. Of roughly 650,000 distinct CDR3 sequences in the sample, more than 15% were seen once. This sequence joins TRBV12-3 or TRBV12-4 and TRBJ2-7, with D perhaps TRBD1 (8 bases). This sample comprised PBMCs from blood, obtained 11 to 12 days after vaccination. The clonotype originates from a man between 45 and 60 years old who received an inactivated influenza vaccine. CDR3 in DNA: TGTGCCAGCAGTCCGGAGCGGGACAGGTTCTACGAGCAGTACTTC. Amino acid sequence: CASSPERDRFYEQYF.